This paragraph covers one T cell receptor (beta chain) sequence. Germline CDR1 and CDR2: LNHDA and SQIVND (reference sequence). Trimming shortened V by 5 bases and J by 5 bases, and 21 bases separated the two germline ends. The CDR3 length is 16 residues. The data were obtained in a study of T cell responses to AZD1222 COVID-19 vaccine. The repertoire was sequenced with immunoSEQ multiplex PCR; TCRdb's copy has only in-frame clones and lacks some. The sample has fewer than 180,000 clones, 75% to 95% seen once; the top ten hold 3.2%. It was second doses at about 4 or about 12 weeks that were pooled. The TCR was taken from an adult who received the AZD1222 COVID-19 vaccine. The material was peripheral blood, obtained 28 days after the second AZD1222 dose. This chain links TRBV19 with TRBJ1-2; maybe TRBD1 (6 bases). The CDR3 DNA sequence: TGTGCCAGTAGTGCCTACAGGGCGGCGGATTCATATGGCTACACCTTC. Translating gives CASSAYRAADSYGYTF. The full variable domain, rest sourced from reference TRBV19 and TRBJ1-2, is DGGITQSPKYLFRKEGQNVTLSCEQNLNHDAMYWYRQDPGQGLRLIYYSQIVNDFQKGDIAEGYSVSREKKESFPLTVTSAQKNPTAFYLCASSAYRAADSYGYTFGSGTRLTVV.